The clone carrying this TCR beta chain was seen more than once but under ten times. Its matching antigen is unknown. This sample is drawn from a study of identical twins. Study conclusions and caveats: Out-of-frame alpha sequences that twins shared showed excess low generation probability. Invariant T cells like MAIT and iNKT could partly confound the zero-insertion analyses. Out-of-frame beta sequences exhibited a weaker degree of excess twin sharing.

The CDR3 has 14 amino acids. Per the germline V gene, CDR1 is WSHSY and CDR2 is SAAADI. Deletions cut 6 bases from V and 9 bases from J, with 15 bases between. TCRdb reanalysed the 5' RACE reads using MiXCR and keeps one entry per CDR3 protein. The table lists about 920,000 distinct CDR3 sequences, approximately 13% of them singletons. These data were also reused for a study on yellow fever vaccine responses in identical twins.

The chain has TRBV10-2 and TRBJ1-6; a possible D gene is TRBD1 (6 bases). This TCR derives from a woman under 30 in good health. Sequencing was performed on PBMCs. For the CDR3, the DNA is TGCGCCAGCAGCCCCGGACAGAGAGGTTCACCCCTCCACTTT. Translation: CASSPGQRGSPLHF.